Following are 23 T cell receptor beta chains from one sample sequenced in a study of response to subunit inactivated influenza vaccine. TCRdb ran MiXCR on the RT-PCR reads and lists one entry per CDR3 protein. The sample yields 500,000 or so distinct CDR3 sequences, 9.5% to 13% seen once. The sample consisted of PBMCs from blood, taken 40 to 50 days after vaccination. The receptors originated from a man in his fifties who received an inactivated influenza vaccine.

This clonotype occurred a few times. V is TRBV6-5 and J is TRBJ2-1, with D unclear. CDR3 length: 12 residues. Germline V gives CDR1 MNHEY, CDR2 SVGAGI. Trimming cost V 8 bases and J 15 bases, with 20 bases left between them. The CDR3 is CASGTRPHGRFF. The CDR3 DNA follows: TGTGCCAGCGGAACCCGGCCCCACGGCAGGTTCTTC.

This chain uses TRBV5-4 with TRBJ2-4; the D is unclear. CDR3 length equals 13 residues. Germline V gene lookup returns CDR1 SGHNT and CDR2 YYREEE (reference sequence). Trimming took 3 bases from V and 5 from J, leaving 9 bases between them. The CDR3 region is CASSWGFENIQYF. In DNA form, the CDR3 reads TGTGCCAGCAGCTGGGGTTTCGAAAACATTCAGTACTTC.

The V and J genes are TRBV3-1 and TRBJ2-5; D may be TRBD2 (6 bases). The CDR3 has 17 amino acids. The germline V gene encodes CDR1 LGHDT and CDR2 YNNKEL (reference sequence). Trimming pared 8 bases from V and 1 base from J, leaving 23 bases between. The CDR3 bases are TGTGCCAGCTCCAAGGCGGGATTTGCTGAACGCCAAGAGACCCAGTACTTC. It yields the protein CASSKAGFAERQETQYF.

J is TRBJ2-1 and V is TRBV20-1; 9 bases fit TRBD2. J gave up 3 bases and V 3 bases, and 15 bases lay outside the gene matches. This CDR3 has 18 amino acids. From germline, CDR1 is DFQATT and CDR2 SNEGSKA (reference sequence). CDR3 bases: TGCAGTGCTAGGGGGTTCGGAAAGCGGGAGGCCCTCTACAATGAGCAGTTCTTC. Its protein product is CSARGFGKREALYNEQFF.

This clonotype was picked up a small number of times. The V gene is TRBV12-3 or TRBV12-4, the J gene TRBJ1-6; D unresolved. The CDR3 length is 12 residues. Between the trimmed V and J ends, which lost 1 base and 9 bases, there was a span of 4 bases. CDR3 sequence reads: CASSLVRSPLHF. CDR3 coding DNA: TGTGCCAGCAGTTTAGTCCGTTCACCCCTCCACTTT.

This clonotype turned up a few times. The rearrangement uses TRBV6-5 and TRBJ2-2; TRBD2 matches at 8 bases. V shed 3 bases and J 2 bases; nucleotides not matched to a gene: 8. Germline V gene data show CDR1 as MNHEY and CDR2 as SVGAGI. CDR3 length equals 17 residues. CDR3: CASSYPAGGYNTGELFF. The CDR3 bases are TGTGCCAGCAGTTATCCGGCGGGGGGATATAACACCGGGGAGCTGTTTTTT.

This clonotype was detected only a few times. This sequence joins TRBV7-2 and TRBJ2-7; no firm D call. Germline values: CDR1 SGHTA, CDR2 FQGNSA. V was cut by 1 base and J by 1 base, with 11 bases left in between. This CDR3 has 15 amino acids. Written as DNA, the CDR3 is TGTGCCAGCAGCTTAGTAAGGCACCGATCCTACGAGCAGTACTTC. Translation gives CASSLVRHRSYEQYF.

The chain recombines TRBV7-2 with TRBJ1-2, with 7 bases fitting TRBD1. V was pared by 5 bases and J by 0 bases, with 6 bases of the junction left unmatched. CDR3 length equals 15 residues. Germline-derived CDR1 and CDR2 are SGHTA and FQGNSA. CDR3 in amino acids: CASSPKQGSNYGYTF. DNA for the CDR3: TGTGCCAGCAGCCCTAAACAGGGGTCTAACTATGGCTACACCTTC. Together with reference TRBV7-2 and TRBJ1-2, the CDR3 gives the full variable domain: GAGVSQSPSNKVTEKGKDVELRCDPISGHTALYWYRQSLGQGLEFLIYFQGNSAPDKSGLPSDRFSAERTGGSVSTLTIQRTQQEDSAVYLCASSPKQGSNYGYTFGSGTRLTVV.

In this sample, this clonotype turned up many times. The J gene is TRBJ2-1, the V gene TRBV7-6, with a tentative D call TRBD2 (5 bases). Germline CDR1 SGHVS, CDR2 FNYEAQ. V lost 1 base and J lost 3, with 10 bases in between. The CDR3 has 15 amino acids. The CDR3 sequence: CASSLGTSNYNEQFF. The CDR3 DNA reads TGTGCCAGCAGCTTAGGAACTAGTAACTACAATGAGCAGTTCTTC.

This clonotype was observed at least ten times. The genes are TRBV29-1 and TRBJ1-2; unclear D gene. This CDR3 has 11 residues. The germline gives CDR1 SQVTM, CDR2 ANQGSEA. V was trimmed by 2 bases and J by 9 bases, leaving 10 bases between them. Here the CDR3 DNA reads TGCAGCGTTGAATTTGGGAAGAGCTACACCTTC. Its protein is CSVEFGKSYTF.

This clonotype was seen a handful of times. The rearrangement joins TRBV24-1 to TRBJ2-1; D possibly corresponds to TRBD2 (5 bases). V was shortened by 3 bases and J by 5 bases, with 10 bases between the two germline ends. Germline CDR1 is KGHDR and CDR2 is SFDVKD. The CDR3 has 14 residues. In nucleotides, the CDR3 is TGTGCCACCAGTGATAACACTAGACACAATGAGCAGTTCTTC. As protein: CATSDNTRHNEQFF.

This clonotype was detected many times. The chain is built from TRBV5-5 and TRBJ2-5; D is undetermined. The ends were cut back, 1 base at V and 0 bases at J, with 7 bases in the middle. The length of the CDR3 is 14 residues. Germline V gene sequence: CDR1 SGHKS, CDR2 YYEKEE (reference sequence). The CDR3 nucleotides are TGTGCCAGCAGCTTGTGGCTTGACCAAGAGACCCAGTACTTC. This encodes CASSLWLDQETQYF. The full variable domain, completed using reference TRBV5-5 and TRBJ2-5, is DAGVTQSPTHLIKTRGQQVTLRCSPISGHKSVSWYQQVLGQGPQFIFQYYEKEERGRGNFPDRFSARQFPNYSSELNVNALLLGDSALYLCASSLWLDQETQYFGPGTRLLVL.

This clonotype was detected ten times or more. This chain joins TRBV11-1 and TRBJ2-7, with unresolved D. This CDR3 spans 16 amino acids. Germline V gene lookup returns CDR1 SGHAT and CDR2 FQDESV (reference sequence). Trimming cost V 1 base and J 5 bases, with 18 bases left between them. DNA for the CDR3: TGTGCCAGCAGCTTAGGGGCCCGCACCCCTTCCCACGAGCAGTACTTC. Its protein product is CASSLGARTPSHEQYF.

This clonotype has a handful of counts. The chain links TRBV11-1 to TRBJ2-7, with TRBD2 matching over 9 bases. From germline, CDR1 is SGHAT and CDR2 FQDESV (reference sequence). This CDR3 has 19 amino acids. The V gene end was trimmed by 4 bases and the J gene end by 2 bases; junction bases not matched to a gene: 18. The CDR3, as DNA: TGTGCCAGCAGCTCCGAAGGTGGGACTAGCCGCTGGGGCGCCTACGAGCAGTACTTC. The encoded protein is CASSSEGGTSRWGAYEQYF. The full variable domain, its missing parts supplied by reference TRBV11-1 and TRBJ2-7, is EAEVAQSPRYKITEKSQAVAFWCDPISGHATLYWYRQILGQGPELLVQFQDESVVDDSQLPKDRFSAERLKGVDSTLKIQPAELGDSAMYLCASSSEGGTSRWGAYEQYFGPGTRLTVT.

The rearrangement uses TRBV6-2 or TRBV6-3 and TRBJ2-3; TRBD2 matches at 13 bases. This CDR3 comprises 17 residues. Germline CDR1 is MNHEY and CDR2 is SVGEGT. The ends lost 5 bases at V and 3 bases at J; junction bases unmatched: 8. CDR3 in amino acids: CASSRTSGRAMTDTQYF. CDR3 coding DNA: TGTGCCAGCAGTCGAACTAGCGGGAGGGCCATGACAGATACGCAGTATTTT.

This clonotype was seen ten or more times. The gene calls are TRBV5-1 and TRBJ1-1, with D maybe TRBD1 (6 bases). The CDR3 consists of 13 residues. Germline V gene sequence: CDR1 SGHRS, CDR2 YFSETQ. V was cut by 2 bases and J by 4 bases, with 9 bases left in between. The DNA for the CDR3 is TGCGCCAGCAGCTTTTCAGGGGCCACTGAAGCTTTCTTT. Translated: CASSFSGATEAFF.

The V gene is TRBV5-1, the J gene TRBJ2-5; 8 bases line up with TRBD1. The CDR3 length is 15 residues. Germline CDR1 SGHRS, CDR2 YFSETQ. Losses at the gene ends were 4 bases for V and 2 bases for J; bases not matched to a gene: 7. DNA for the CDR3: TGCGCCAGCAGCCAAGGACAGGGTGTACAAGAGACCCAGTACTTC. It is translated as CASSQGQGVQETQYF. Drawing the rest from reference TRBV5-1 and TRBJ2-5, the complete variable domain is KAGVTQTPRYLIKTRGQQVTLSCSPISGHRSVSWYQQTPGQGLQFLFEYFSETQRNKGNFPGRFSGRQFSNSRSEMNVSTLELGDSALYLCASSQGQGVQETQYFGPGTRLLVL.

Details on this clonotype: With a much larger clone just one base away, this may be a read error. This chain uses TRBV7-2 with TRBJ1-6; D might be TRBD1 (5 bases). Germline loops: CDR1 SGHTA, CDR2 FQGNSA. Trimming pared 4 bases from V and 3 bases from J, leaving 10 bases between. The CDR3 has 15 amino acids. The CDR3 nucleotides are TGTGCCAGCAGCTGGGGGAGCTACTATAATTCACCCCTCCACTTT. It yields the protein CASSWGSYYNSPLHF.

This clonotype has just one count. The CDR3 protein is CATARDREYEQYF. The CDR3 DNA sequence: TGTGCCACCGCCCGGGACAGGGAATACGAGCAGTACTTC. V usage is TRBV6-6 and J usage is TRBJ2-7; TRBD1 matches at 9 bases. The germline V gene encodes CDR1 MNHNY and CDR2 SVGAGI (reference sequence). This CDR3 has 13 residues. The J segment lost 4 bases and the V segment lost 10 bases, leaving 8 bases of the junction unmatched.

The rearrangement links TRBV12-3 or TRBV12-4 to TRBJ2-5, with a weak D call TRBD1 (6 bases). The CDR3 is 14 amino acids. Trimming pared 5 bases from V and 4 bases from J, leaving 14 bases between. The CDR3 is CASSQTGTGETQYF. DNA for the CDR3: TGTGCCAGCAGTCAAACAGGGACGGGAGAGACCCAGTACTTC.

This clonotype was seen a handful of times. The gene calls are TRBV10-3 and TRBJ2-1, with D perhaps being TRBD1 or TRBD2 (5 bases each). This CDR3 region has 16 residues. CDR1 is ENHRY, CDR2 SYGVKD, per germline. Between the trimmed V and J ends, which lost 4 bases and 1 base, there was a span of 14 bases. The CDR3 protein is CAISVRDGLSYNEQFF. The CDR3 nucleotides read TGTGCCATCAGTGTAAGGGACGGCCTTTCCTACAATGAGCAGTTCTTC.

The chain carries TRBV5-1 and TRBJ2-2; TRBD2 matches at 9 bases. V lost 3 bases, J lost 6 bases, and 6 bases stayed unmatched. The germline V gene has CDR1 SGHRS and CDR2 YFSETQ. CDR3 size: 15 residues. Here the CDR3 DNA reads TGCGCCAGCAGCTCCGTGGTAGCGGGAGCCGGGGAGCTGTTTTTT. It yields the protein CASSSVVAGAGELFF.

V gene TRBV7-8 combines with J gene TRBJ1-1; no clear D. V lost 4 bases, J lost 3 bases, and 9 bases lay in between. This CDR3 spans 13 amino acids. CDR1 and CDR2 (germline): SGHVS, FQNEAQ. The CDR3 nucleotides read TGTGCCAGCAGCTCCCGGGAGGACACTGAAGCTTTCTTT. Residues: CASSSREDTEAFF.